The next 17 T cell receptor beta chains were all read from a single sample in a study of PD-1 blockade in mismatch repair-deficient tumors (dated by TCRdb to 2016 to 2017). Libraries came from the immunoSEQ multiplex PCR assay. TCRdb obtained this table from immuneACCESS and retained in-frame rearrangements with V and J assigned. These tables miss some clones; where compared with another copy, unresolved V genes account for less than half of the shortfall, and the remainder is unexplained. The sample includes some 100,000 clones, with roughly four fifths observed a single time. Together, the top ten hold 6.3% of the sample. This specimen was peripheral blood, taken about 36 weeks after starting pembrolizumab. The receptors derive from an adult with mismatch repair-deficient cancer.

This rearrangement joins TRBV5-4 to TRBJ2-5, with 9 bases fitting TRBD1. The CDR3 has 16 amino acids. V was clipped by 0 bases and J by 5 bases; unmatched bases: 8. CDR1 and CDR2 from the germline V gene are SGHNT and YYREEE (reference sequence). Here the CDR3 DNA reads TGTGCCAGCAGCTTGGGGACAGGGGTCGGGAGGGAGACCCAGTACTTC. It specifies CASSLGTGVGRETQYF.

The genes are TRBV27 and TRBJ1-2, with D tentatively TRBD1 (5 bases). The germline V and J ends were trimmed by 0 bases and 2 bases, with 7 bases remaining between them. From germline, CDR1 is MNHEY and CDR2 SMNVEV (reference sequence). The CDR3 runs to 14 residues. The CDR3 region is CASSLSDTNYGYTF. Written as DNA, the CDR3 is TGTGCCAGCAGTTTATCGGACACCAACTATGGCTACACCTTC.

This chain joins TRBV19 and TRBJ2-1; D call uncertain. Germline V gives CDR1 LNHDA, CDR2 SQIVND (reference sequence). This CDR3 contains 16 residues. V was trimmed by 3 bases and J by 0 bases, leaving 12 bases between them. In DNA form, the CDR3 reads TGTGCCAGTAGTATCGGCCAACTGAGCTCCTACAATGAGCAGTTCTTC. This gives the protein CASSIGQLSSYNEQFF.

The DNA of the CDR3 is TGTGCCAGCAGCTTAGGACTTAACAATGAGCAGTTCTTC. The encoded protein is CASSLGLNNEQFF. The chain carries TRBV7-2 and TRBJ2-1; D remains unclear. Trimming stripped 1 base from V and 5 bases from J, with 6 bases between. The CDR3 contains 13 residues. The germline gives CDR1 SGHTA, CDR2 FQGNSA.

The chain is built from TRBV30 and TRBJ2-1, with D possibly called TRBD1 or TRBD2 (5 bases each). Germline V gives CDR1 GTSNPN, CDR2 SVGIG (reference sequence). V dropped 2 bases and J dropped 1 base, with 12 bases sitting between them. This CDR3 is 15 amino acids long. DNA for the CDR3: TGTGCCTGGAGTTCTTTTGGGGGATCCTACAATGAGCAGTTCTTC. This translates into CAWSSFGGSYNEQFF.

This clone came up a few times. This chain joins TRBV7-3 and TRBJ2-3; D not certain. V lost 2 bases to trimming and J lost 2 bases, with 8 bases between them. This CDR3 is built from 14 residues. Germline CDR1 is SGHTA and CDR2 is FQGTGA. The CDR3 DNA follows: TGTGCCAGCAGCTTAGAACCTGCCACAGATACGCAGTATTTT. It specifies CASSLEPATDTQYF. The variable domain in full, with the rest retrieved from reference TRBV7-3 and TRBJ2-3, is GAGVSQTPSNKVTEKGKYVELRCDPISGHTALYWYRQSLGQGPEFLIYFQGTGAADDSGLPNDRFFAVRPEGSVSTLKIQRTERGDSAVYLCASSLEPATDTQYFGPGTRLTVL.

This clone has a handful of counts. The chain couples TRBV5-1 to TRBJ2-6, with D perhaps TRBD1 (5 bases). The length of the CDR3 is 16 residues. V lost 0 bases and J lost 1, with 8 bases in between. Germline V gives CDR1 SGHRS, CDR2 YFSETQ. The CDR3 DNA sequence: TGCGCCAGCAGCTTGGGGGGCCAGTCTGGGGCCAACGTCCTGACTTTC. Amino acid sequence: CASSLGGQSGANVLTF.

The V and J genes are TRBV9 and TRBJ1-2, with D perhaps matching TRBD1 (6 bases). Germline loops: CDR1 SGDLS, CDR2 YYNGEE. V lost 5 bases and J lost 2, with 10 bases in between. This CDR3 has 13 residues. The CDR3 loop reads CASRPGANYGYTF. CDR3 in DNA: TGTGCCAGCAGACCAGGGGCCAACTATGGCTACACCTTC. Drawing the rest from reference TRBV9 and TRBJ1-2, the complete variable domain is DSGVTQTPKHLITATGQRVTLRCSPRSGDLSVYWYQQSLDQGLQFLIQYYNGEERAKGNILERFSAQQFPDLHSELNLSSLELGDSALYFCASRPGANYGYTFGSGTRLTVV.

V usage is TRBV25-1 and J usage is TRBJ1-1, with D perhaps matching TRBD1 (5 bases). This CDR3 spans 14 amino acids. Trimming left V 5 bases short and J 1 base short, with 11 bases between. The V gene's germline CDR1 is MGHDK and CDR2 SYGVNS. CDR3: CASSLHQGNTEAFF. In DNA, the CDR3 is TGTGCCAGCAGTCTACACCAGGGGAACACTGAAGCTTTCTTT.

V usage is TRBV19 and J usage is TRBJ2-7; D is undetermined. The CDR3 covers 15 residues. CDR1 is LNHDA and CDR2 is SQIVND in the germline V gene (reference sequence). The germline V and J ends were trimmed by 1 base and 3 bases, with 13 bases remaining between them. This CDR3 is CASSIAQGQGYEQYF. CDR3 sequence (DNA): TGTGCCAGTAGTATAGCCCAAGGTCAAGGCTACGAGCAGTACTTC.

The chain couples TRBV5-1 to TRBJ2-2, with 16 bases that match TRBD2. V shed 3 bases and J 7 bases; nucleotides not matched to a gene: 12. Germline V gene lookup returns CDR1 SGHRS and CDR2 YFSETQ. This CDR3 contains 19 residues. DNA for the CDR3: TGCGCCAGCAGCTCCCTTCCGGGACTAGCGGGAGGGCGTAGCGGGGAGCTGTTTTTT. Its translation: CASSSLPGLAGGRSGELFF.

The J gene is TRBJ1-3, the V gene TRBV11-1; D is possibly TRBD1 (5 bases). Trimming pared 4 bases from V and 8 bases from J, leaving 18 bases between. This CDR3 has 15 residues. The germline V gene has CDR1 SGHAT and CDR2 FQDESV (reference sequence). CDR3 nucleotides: TGTGCCAGCAGCTCGACGTGGAGGGGCGGGGACACCATATATTTT. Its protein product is CASSSTWRGGDTIYF.

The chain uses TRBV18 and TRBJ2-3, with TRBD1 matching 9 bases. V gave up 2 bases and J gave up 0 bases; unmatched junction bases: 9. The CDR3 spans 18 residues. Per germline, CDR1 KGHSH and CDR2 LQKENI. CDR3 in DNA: TGTGCCAGCTCACCATGGGGACAGGGTATCCGAAGCACAGATACGCAGTATTTT. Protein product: CASSPWGQGIRSTDTQYF.

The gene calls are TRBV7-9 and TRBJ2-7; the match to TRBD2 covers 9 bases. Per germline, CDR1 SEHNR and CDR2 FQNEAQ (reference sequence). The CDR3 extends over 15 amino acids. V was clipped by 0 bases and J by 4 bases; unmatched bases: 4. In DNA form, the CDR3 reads TGTGCCAGCAGCTTAGCGCCTAGCGGGACTTACGAGCAGTACTTC. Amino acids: CASSLAPSGTYEQYF.

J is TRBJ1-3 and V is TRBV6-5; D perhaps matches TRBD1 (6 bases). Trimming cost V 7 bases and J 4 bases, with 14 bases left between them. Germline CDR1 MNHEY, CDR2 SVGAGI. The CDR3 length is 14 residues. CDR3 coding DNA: TGTGCCAGCACCCCAGGGGACTCAGGAAACACCATATATTTT. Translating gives CASTPGDSGNTIYF.

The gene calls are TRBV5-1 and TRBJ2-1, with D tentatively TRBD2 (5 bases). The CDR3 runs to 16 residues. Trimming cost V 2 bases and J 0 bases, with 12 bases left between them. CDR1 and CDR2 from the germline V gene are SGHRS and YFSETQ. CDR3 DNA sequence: TGCGCCAGCAGCTTTAGGGAGCCCCGCTCCTACAATGAGCAGTTCTTC. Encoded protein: CASSFREPRSYNEQFF. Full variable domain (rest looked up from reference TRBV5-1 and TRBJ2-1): KAGVTQTPRYLIKTRGQQVTLSCSPISGHRSVSWYQQTPGQGLQFLFEYFSETQRNKGNFPGRFSGRQFSNSRSEMNVSTLELGDSALYLCASSFREPRSYNEQFFGPGTRLTVL.

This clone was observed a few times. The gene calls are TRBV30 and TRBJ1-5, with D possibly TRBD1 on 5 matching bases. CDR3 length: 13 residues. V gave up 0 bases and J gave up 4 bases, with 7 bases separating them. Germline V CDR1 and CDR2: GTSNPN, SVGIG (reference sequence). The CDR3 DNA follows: TGTGCCTGGAGTGTATCAGGGAATCAGCCCCAGCATTTT. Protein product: CAWSVSGNQPQHF.